This T cell receptor beta chain was profiled in a study of blood T cell repertoires in COVID-19. On the study more broadly: T cells, B-cell-depleted T cells, or PBMCs supplied cDNA or gDNA.

Participant reports of clinical history set cohort assignment. Original methodology: It was from reference gene primer amplification that nucleated cell counts were estimated. Using immunoSEQ multiplex PCR, the repertoire was profiled, and TCRdb retains in-frame clones only, with some absent. The DNA was the basis for D and trimming; V, J and clone size are from that table. The sample has 270,000 or so clones; approximately 90% are singletons. CDR1 is LNHDA, CDR2 SQIVND, per germline (reference sequence). V was cut by 3 bases and J by 4 bases, with 15 bases left in between. This CDR3 has 15 residues. The sequencing sample was made of PBMCs or T cells enriched from blood (not recorded which). This TCR derives from a woman aged 35 to 49 with acute COVID-19. The V and J genes are TRBV19 and TRBJ1-1; perhaps TRBD1 as D (6 bases). The CDR3 DNA sequence: TGTGCCAGTAGTATGGGTGGCAGGGGTTCCACTGAAGCTTTCTTT. Its translation is CASSMGGRGSTEAFF.